This TCR beta chain was captured by sequencing in a study of blood T cells in healthy people across ages. The germline V gene encodes CDR1 MDHEN and CDR2 SYDVKM. CDR3 length equals 16 residues. V lost 7 bases and J lost 14; bases outside the gene matches: 19. For the second PCR, which ran for about 7 to 11 cycles, a sample-barcoded 5' primer and a J-beta primer mix were used. TCRdb independently ran MiXCR on the 5' RACE reads; one entry per CDR3 protein. The table records 1 million or so distinct CDR3 sequences, 35% to 55% of them present only once. This chain connects TRBV28 to TRBJ2-1, with 11 bases identical to TRBD2. Material for sequencing was blood. This receptor was identified in a woman between 55 and 75 years old in good health. This chain's CDR3 is CASTAPTDFSGRAKFF. CDR3 bases: TGTGCCAGCACTGCGCCTACGGACTTTAGCGGGAGGGCAAAGTTCTTC.